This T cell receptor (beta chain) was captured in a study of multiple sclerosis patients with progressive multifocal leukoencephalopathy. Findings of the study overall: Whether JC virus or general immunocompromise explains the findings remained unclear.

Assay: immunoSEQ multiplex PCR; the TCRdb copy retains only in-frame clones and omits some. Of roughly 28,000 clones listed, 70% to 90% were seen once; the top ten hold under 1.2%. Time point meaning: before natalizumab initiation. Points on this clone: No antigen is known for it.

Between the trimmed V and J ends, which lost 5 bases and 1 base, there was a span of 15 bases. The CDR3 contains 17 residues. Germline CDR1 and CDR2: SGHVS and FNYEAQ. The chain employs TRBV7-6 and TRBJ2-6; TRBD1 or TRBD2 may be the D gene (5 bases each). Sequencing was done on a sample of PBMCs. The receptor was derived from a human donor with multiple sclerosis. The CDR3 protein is CASSRWDGESGANVLTF. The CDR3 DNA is TGTGCCAGCAGCCGATGGGACGGAGAATCTGGGGCCAACGTCCTGACTTTC.